One and the same sample provided the 8 T cell receptor beta chains below, sequenced in a study of identical twins. TCRdb re-derived calls from the 5' RACE reads in MiXCR, one entry per CDR3 protein. The data contain roughly 690,000 distinct CDR3 sequences, less than 25% of them singletons. These data were also reused for a study on T cells expressing NK-cell markers.

Sequenced input: PBMCs. These TCRs come from a woman aged 18 to 35 in good health.

This clonotype was seen many times. The V and J genes are TRBV11-2 and TRBJ2-7; TRBD1 is a possible D gene (5 bases). CDR1 and CDR2 (germline): SGHAT, FQNNGV. The CDR3 has 14 amino acids. V shed 5 bases and J shed 2 bases, with 13 bases lying between them. CDR3 loop: CASSPPDSPYEQYF. In nucleotides, the CDR3 is TGTGCCAGCAGCCCCCCCGACAGTCCCTACGAGCAGTACTTC.

This clonotype was observed a few times. The chain has TRBV10-1 and TRBJ2-1, with 9 positions matching TRBD2. Germline-derived CDR1 and CDR2 are WNHNN and SYGVQD (reference sequence). The CDR3 consists of 17 residues. J lost 3 bases, V lost 4 bases, and 10 bases had no gene match. The CDR3 sequence is CASSGEPLAGSYNEQFF. The CDR3 DNA reads as TGCGCCAGCAGTGGGGAGCCTCTAGCGGGGAGCTACAATGAGCAGTTCTTC.

The chain is built from TRBV5-1 and TRBJ2-5, with D maybe TRBD1 (6 bases). The germline gives CDR1 SGHRS, CDR2 YFSETQ. The CDR3 is 15 residues long. V was trimmed by 6 bases and J by 4 bases, leaving 19 bases between them. The CDR3: CASKRRTEELETQYF. CDR3 nucleotide sequence: TGCGCCAGCAAGCGAAGGACAGAGGAGTTAGAGACCCAGTACTTC.

This clonotype came up a few times. This sequence joins TRBV6-1 and TRBJ2-7; D is unresolved. CDR3 length: 13 amino acids. V lost 5 bases and J 2 bases, leaving 10 bases between the germline ends. CDR1 and CDR2 (germline): MNHNS, SASEGT. The CDR3 loop is CASSPTGPYEQYF. CDR3 DNA: TGTGCCAGCAGTCCCACGGGCCCCTACGAGCAGTACTTC.

This clonotype was counted between two and nine times. The V and J genes are TRBV10-3 and TRBJ1-2; no firm D call. The V and J ends lost 5 bases and 1 base respectively, with 8 bases between them. In germline, CDR1 is ENHRY, CDR2 SYGVKD. The CDR3 loop spans 13 amino acids. In DNA, the CDR3 is TGTGCCATCAGTTCGCAGATTAACTATGGCTACACCTTC. It translates to CAISSQINYGYTF.

This clonotype has only a few counts. This chain joins TRBV5-1 and TRBJ2-1, with D uncertain. CDR3 length equals 15 residues. Germline V gene sequence: CDR1 SGHRS, CDR2 YFSETQ. V lost 6 bases to trimming and J lost 6 bases, with 19 bases between them. The CDR3 sequence is CASNPSGRLLNEQFF. The CDR3 DNA follows: TGCGCCAGCAACCCTTCAGGTCGTCTCCTCAATGAGCAGTTCTTC.

This clonotype was counted a few times. The chain couples TRBV12-3 or TRBV12-4 to TRBJ2-1; 9 nucleotides agree with TRBD2. The CDR3 runs to 16 residues. The V and J ends lost 5 bases and 5 bases, in that order; junction bases with no gene match: 10. The CDR3 sequence: CASSLIAGVGHNEQFF. The CDR3 bases are TGTGCCAGCAGTCTAATAGCGGGAGTGGGGCACAATGAGCAGTTCTTC.

This clonotype was found a few times. DNA of the CDR3: TGTGCCAGCAGCCCGACTAGCGGGACCACAGATACGCAGTATTTT. It encodes CASSPTSGTTDTQYF. The chain is built from TRBV7-2 and TRBJ2-3; TRBD2 matches at 11 bases. This CDR3 region has 15 residues. The J segment lost 2 bases and the V segment lost 5 bases, leaving 3 bases of the junction unmatched. Germline V gives CDR1 SGHTA, CDR2 FQGNSA.